The rows below give T cell receptor beta chains drawn from one sample of a study of technical replicates of blood from a handful of donors. Generated by immunoSEQ multiplex PCR, the TCRdb table keeps only in-frame clones and is missing some. The sample yields tens of thousands of clones, around 92% seen once. The source material was T cells isolated from PBMCs. Source of these receptors: a human donor in good health. Each CDR3 is given without its conserved first and last residue. Size is stated for part of the rows, as once, few or many counts, or as a class when the clone is expanded.

V gene: TRBV4-2; J gene: TRBJ2-3; clone size: .; CDR3 protein: ASSQDRPGWRITDTQY
V gene: TRBV30; J gene: TRBJ1-2; clone size: once; CDR3 protein: AWSVSGHGYT
V gene: TRBV28; J gene: TRBJ1-2; clone size: .; CDR3 protein: ASSSISVNYGYT
V gene: TRBV29-1; J gene: TRBJ2-3; clone size: .; CDR3 protein: SAWDRGPDTQY
V gene: TRBV11-3; J gene: TRBJ2-3; clone size: .; CDR3 protein: ASSRPLSGRGTDTQY
V gene: TRBV10-3; J gene: TRBJ1-2; clone size: .; CDR3 protein: AISDNGGNNGYT
V gene: TRBV27; J gene: TRBJ2-6; clone size: .; CDR3 protein: ASRNPAGANVLT
V gene: TRBV2; J gene: TRBJ2-7; clone size: .; CDR3 protein: AGAPERESYEQY
V gene: TRBV29-1; J gene: TRBJ2-5; clone size: .; CDR3 protein: SVEVSGGRGETQY
V gene: TRBV6-6; J gene: TRBJ2-7; clone size: .; CDR3 protein: ASSVSYEQY
V gene: TRBV7-8; J gene: TRBJ1-1; clone size: .; CDR3 protein: ASSLIRGFIGTGGRWNTEAF
V gene: TRBV7-9; J gene: TRBJ2-7; clone size: .; CDR3 protein: ASSLGDHGGIEYEQY
V gene: TRBV25-1; J gene: TRBJ1-2; clone size: .; CDR3 protein: ASSGGGEGYT
V gene: TRBV7-8; J gene: TRBJ1-4; clone size: .; CDR3 protein: ASSLASGIREKLF
V gene: TRBV6-5; J gene: TRBJ2-3; clone size: .; CDR3 protein: ASSFDREIDTQY
V gene: TRBV4-1; J gene: TRBJ2-7; clone size: .; CDR3 protein: ASSQEPGSYEQY
V gene: TRBV25-1; J gene: TRBJ2-7; clone size: .; CDR3 protein: ASSAGTGIKQY
V gene: TRBV4-3; J gene: TRBJ2-5; clone size: .; CDR3 protein: ASSQAGAETQY
V gene: TRBV9; J gene: TRBJ2-3; clone size: .; CDR3 protein: ASSVPIIAGDGTDTQY
V gene: TRBV9; J gene: TRBJ2-7; clone size: .; CDR3 protein: ASSFGQGYEQY
V gene: TRBV10-3; J gene: TRBJ1-2; clone size: .; CDR3 protein: AISEPLQGSEGYT
V gene: TRBV27; J gene: TRBJ2-7; clone size: .; CDR3 protein: ASSFASGNREQY
V gene: TRBV11-3; J gene: TRBJ2-1; clone size: .; CDR3 protein: ASSLTSALGEQF
V gene: TRBV5-5; J gene: TRBJ2-7; clone size: once; CDR3 protein: ASSFSRDRAQKQY
V gene: TRBV11-3; J gene: TRBJ2-5; clone size: .; CDR3 protein: ASSQGAAEETQY
V gene: TRBV6-5; J gene: TRBJ1-1; clone size: .; CDR3 protein: ASSLREDLGEAF
V gene: TRBV4-1; J gene: TRBJ2-6; clone size: .; CDR3 protein: ASTSGGSKSGANVLT
V gene: TRBV29-1; J gene: TRBJ2-2; clone size: few; CDR3 protein: SVTGGNGELF
V gene: TRBV27; J gene: TRBJ1-1; clone size: .; CDR3 protein: ASSLEGSSTEAF
V gene: TRBV10-3; J gene: TRBJ1-4; clone size: few; CDR3 protein: ATHRDKNEKLF
V gene: TRBV11-2; J gene: TRBJ1-1; clone size: .; CDR3 protein: ASSLNQGASEAF
V gene: TRBV5-1; J gene: TRBJ1-2; clone size: .; CDR3 protein: ASSLADRAYGYT
V gene: TRBV11-3; J gene: TRBJ2-1; clone size: .; CDR3 protein: ASSLAGGAGWDEQF
V gene: TRBV27; J gene: TRBJ2-1; clone size: .; CDR3 protein: ASSTTSGRVF
V gene: TRBV7-6; J gene: TRBJ2-1; clone size: .; CDR3 protein: ASSLTEAEGNEQF
V gene: TRBV2; J gene: TRBJ1-1; clone size: .; CDR3 protein: ASSEQGGTEAF
V gene: TRBV6-5; J gene: TRBJ2-1; clone size: .; CDR3 protein: ASSRGDRVYNEQF
V gene: TRBV5-1; J gene: TRBJ1-5; clone size: .; CDR3 protein: ASSLTGGGQPQH
V gene: TRBV11-3; J gene: TRBJ2-5; clone size: .; CDR3 protein: ASSKETGTSGSYVETQY
V gene: TRBV2; J gene: TRBJ2-5; clone size: .; CDR3 protein: ASTPYSQETQY
V gene: TRBV5-1; J gene: TRBJ2-7; clone size: .; CDR3 protein: ASSFSTSGGYEQY
V gene: TRBV27; J gene: TRBJ2-1; clone size: .; CDR3 protein: AVSPYGNEQF
V gene: TRBV7-3; J gene: TRBJ1-3; clone size: .; CDR3 protein: ASSLMTGAGNTIY
V gene: TRBV9; J gene: TRBJ2-2; clone size: .; CDR3 protein: ASSRPTGTVNTGELF